These 8 T cell receptor beta chains came from one sample sequenced in a study of T cell repertoires in cytomegalovirus infection. TCRdb recomputed calls from the reads with MiXCR, one row per CDR3 protein. This sample has around 300,000 distinct CDR3 sequences, with 20% to 25% found just once. Their recognized antigens are unknown. Sequencing used cultured PBMCs, obtained from culture after CMV antigen stimulation. The receptors stem from a human donor in good health (CMV status not recorded). Some clones in this sample may be carry-over from other donors' samples.

The gene calls are TRBV5-4 and TRBJ2-2; 10 bases agree with TRBD1. The J segment lost 6 bases and the V segment lost 3 bases, leaving 8 bases of the junction unmatched. In germline, CDR1 is SGHNT, CDR2 YYREEE (reference sequence). This CDR3 comprises 16 residues. Written as DNA, the CDR3 is TGTGCCAGCAGCTGGGACAGGGGAAGGAGGGCCGGGGAGCTGTTTTTT. It is translated as CASSWDRGRRAGELFF.

The chain carries TRBV7-6 and TRBJ1-5; TRBD1 is a possible D gene (5 bases). The germline V and J ends were trimmed by 1 base and 8 bases, with 12 bases remaining between them. Germline V gene lookup returns CDR1 SGHVS and CDR2 FNYEAQ. This CDR3 contains 14 residues. The CDR3 reads CASSLGPGPKPQHF. For the CDR3, the DNA is TGTGCCAGCAGCTTAGGACCGGGGCCAAAGCCCCAGCATTTT.

This clonotype has a handful of counts. V gene TRBV5-8 combines with J gene TRBJ2-7; the D gene is possibly TRBD1 (5 bases). The CDR3 runs to 14 residues. V gave up 2 bases and J gave up 0 bases, with 9 bases separating them. The germline gives CDR1 SGHTS, CDR2 YDEGEE. Here the CDR3 reads CASSFRQGSYEQYF. CDR3 nucleotide sequence: TGTGCCAGCAGCTTCAGGCAGGGCTCCTACGAGCAGTACTTC.

This rearrangement joins TRBV19 to TRBJ2-1; D gene unclear. Germline CDR1 and CDR2: LNHDA and SQIVND (reference sequence). Trimming pared 5 bases from V and 3 bases from J, leaving 11 bases between. CDR3 length equals 14 residues. CDR3 region: CASSPQTNYNEQFF. CDR3 DNA: TGTGCCAGTAGTCCCCAGACCAACTACAATGAGCAGTTCTTC.

The rearrangement uses TRBV27 and TRBJ2-1; D is possibly TRBD1 or TRBD2 (5 bases each). This CDR3 has 16 residues. The ends were cut back, 7 bases at V and 5 bases at J, with 21 bases in the middle. Germline values: CDR1 MNHEY, CDR2 SMNVEV (reference sequence). The CDR3: CASNRGRGGGHNEQFF. For the CDR3, the DNA is TGTGCCAGCAATCGAGGTCGGGGCGGAGGTCACAATGAGCAGTTCTTC.

The CDR3 region has the DNA TGTGCCAGCAGCCGTGCGGACAGGGGACGGGGGGAAAAACTGTTTTTT. Translated, it gives CASSRADRGRGEKLFF. The chain carries TRBV5-6 and TRBJ1-4, with TRBD1 matching 9 bases. CDR3 length: 16 residues. Germline V gene data show CDR1 as SGHDT and CDR2 as YYEEEE. Trimming cost V 4 bases and J 8 bases; bases outside gene matches: 12.

Concerning this clonotype itself: The germline gene is not matched at one end of the junction; a read error may be the cause. The chain uses TRBV12-3 or TRBV12-4 and TRBJ2-1; 9 bases map to TRBD2. The CDR3 covers 13 residues. For the CDR3, the DNA is TGTGCCAACAGTTATAGCGGGAGTAGTGAGCAGTTCTTC. This encodes CANSYSGSSEQFF.

The chain joins TRBV25-1 to TRBJ1-4; D not certain. Germline V gives CDR1 MGHDK, CDR2 SYGVNS. Trimming cost V 6 bases and J 3 bases, with 14 bases left between them. The CDR3 is 15 residues long. In DNA form, the CDR3 reads TGTGCCAGCAGCGCGACCGGGGTACCTAATGAAAAACTGTTTTTT. It encodes CASSATGVPNEKLFF.